This T cell receptor (beta chain) appears in the sequencing data of a study of blood T cell repertoires in COVID-19. Study-wide context: The United States, Italy and Spain provided the acute and convalescent COVID-19 samples. Nucleic acid was either cDNA or gDNA, and it came from T cells, B-cell-depleted T cells, or PBMCs.

Germline-derived CDR1 and CDR2 are MDHEN and SYDVKM. CDR3 size: 15 residues. Trimming cost V 3 bases and J 5 bases; bases outside gene matches: 10. TCRdb keeps only in-frame clones here, not all; method: immunoSEQ multiplex PCR. The sample lists 100,000 to 150,000 clones; roughly 80% were seen once. The chain carries TRBV28 and TRBJ2-7, with 7 bases identical to TRBD2. The TCR sequence derives from a man aged 65 to 85 with acute or convalescent COVID-19. Input material: peripheral blood. This CDR3 reads CASSFYGAGVNEQYF. DNA for the CDR3: TGTGCCAGCAGTTTTTATGGTGCGGGAGTCAACGAGCAGTACTTC.